This entry describes one T cell receptor (beta chain). The antigen remains unidentified. There are 15 residues in the CDR3. The V and J ends lost 5 bases and 1 base, in that order; junction bases with no gene match: 2. The source of the sample is a study of identical twins. General observations from the study: Low generation probability was overrepresented in out-of-frame alpha sequences shared by twins. In zero-insertion analyses, partial confounding could arise from invariant MAIT and iNKT cells.

Template switching supplied a universal primer site; unique molecular identifiers were carried on the cDNA. TCRdb re-analysed the 5' RACE reads in MiXCR, keeping a single row per CDR3 protein. The sample lists about 570,000 distinct CDR3 sequences, 9% to 10% occurring once. These data were likewise used in another study, on yellow fever vaccine responses in identical twins.

This sequence originates from a woman younger than 30 in good health. This chain uses TRBV12-3 or TRBV12-4 with TRBJ2-1; 10 bases align to TRBD2. The material sequenced was PBMCs. In nucleotides, the CDR3 is TGTGCCAGCAGTGTTAGCGGGGGGTCCTACAATGAGCAGTTCTTC. It encodes CASSVSGGSYNEQFF.